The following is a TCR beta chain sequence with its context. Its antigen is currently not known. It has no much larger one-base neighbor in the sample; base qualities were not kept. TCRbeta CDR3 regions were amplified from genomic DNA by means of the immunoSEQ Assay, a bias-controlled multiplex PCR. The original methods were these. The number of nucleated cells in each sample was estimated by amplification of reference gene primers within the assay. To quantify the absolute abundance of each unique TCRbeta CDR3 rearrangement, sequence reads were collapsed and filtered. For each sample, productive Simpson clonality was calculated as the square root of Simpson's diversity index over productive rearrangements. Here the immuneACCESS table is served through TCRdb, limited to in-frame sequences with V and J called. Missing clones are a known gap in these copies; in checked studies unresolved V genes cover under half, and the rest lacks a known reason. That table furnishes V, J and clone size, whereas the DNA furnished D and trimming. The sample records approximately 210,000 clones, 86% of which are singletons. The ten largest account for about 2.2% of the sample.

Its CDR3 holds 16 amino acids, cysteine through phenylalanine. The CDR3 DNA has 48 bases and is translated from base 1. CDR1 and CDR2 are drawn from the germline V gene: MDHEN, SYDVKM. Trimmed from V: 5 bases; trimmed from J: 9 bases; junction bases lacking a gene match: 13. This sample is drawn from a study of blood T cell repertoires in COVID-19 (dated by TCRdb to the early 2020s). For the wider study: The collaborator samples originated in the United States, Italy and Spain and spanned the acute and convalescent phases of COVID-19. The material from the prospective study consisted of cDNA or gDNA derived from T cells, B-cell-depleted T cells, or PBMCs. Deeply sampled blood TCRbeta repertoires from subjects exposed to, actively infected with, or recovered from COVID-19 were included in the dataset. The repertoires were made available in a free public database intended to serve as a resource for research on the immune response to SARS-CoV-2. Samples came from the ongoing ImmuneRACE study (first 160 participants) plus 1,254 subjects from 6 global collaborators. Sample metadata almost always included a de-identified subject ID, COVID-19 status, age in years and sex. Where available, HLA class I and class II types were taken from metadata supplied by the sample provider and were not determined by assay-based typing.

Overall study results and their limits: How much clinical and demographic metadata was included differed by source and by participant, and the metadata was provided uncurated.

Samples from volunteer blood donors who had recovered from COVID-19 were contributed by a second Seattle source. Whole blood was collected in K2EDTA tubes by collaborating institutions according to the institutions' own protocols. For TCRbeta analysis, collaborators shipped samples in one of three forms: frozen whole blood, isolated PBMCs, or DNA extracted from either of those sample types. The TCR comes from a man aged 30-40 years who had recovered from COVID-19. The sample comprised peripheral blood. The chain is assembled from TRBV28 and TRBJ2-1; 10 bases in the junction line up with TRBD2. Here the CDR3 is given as CASSPYSGGTRVEQFF. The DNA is TGTGCCAGCAGTCCCTATAGCGGGGGGACCCGTGTTGAGCAGTTCTTC.